This note documents a single TCR beta chain sequence. What antigen it recognizes has not been identified. Within one base of it there is no much larger clone, and no base qualities were kept. Other nucleotide sequences in the sample specify the same CDR3. The donors were healthy, HIV-negative adults with no recently reported acute infections or vaccinations. All donors were Caucasian adults living in Nashville, Tennessee, USA. CD4+ T cells were enriched by magnetic negative selection, after which naive cells were positively selected on CD45RA and the negative fraction was taken as the memory subset. After blood collection by leukapheresis, PBMCs were isolated using Ficoll-Histopaque density gradient centrifugation and then cryopreserved in the vapor phase of liquid nitrogen. Purity and quantity of every magnetically sorted T cell population were checked by analytical flow cytometry. From each sorted fraction, genomic DNA was isolated and quantified by UV absorbance on a Nanodrop 2000c.

This record belongs to a study of shared clonotypes between healthy human individuals (dated by TCRdb to about 2020). The study in broad terms: A few men and two women, aged 18 to 49 years, made up the cohort. For each donor, CD4 naive and CD4 memory were each given three plates, CD8 naive was given two plates, and CD8 memory was given one plate. To estimate repertoire size and how much clonotype sharing occurs between individuals, the study deeply sequenced the blood TCR repertoires of five healthy adults. To increase sequencing depth and limit assay-specific biases, TCR repertoire library preparation and sequencing were carried out by different laboratories using diverse techniques. Leukapheresis yielded between about 0.94 and 9 billion PBMCs per donor.

Results and caveats for the whole study, not just this receptor: The genetic and exposure-history diversity represented was limited by the small number of donors. Sampling was restricted to blood, and TCR repertoires in tissue are likely to differ from TCR repertoires in blood. Naive subsets generally had larger estimated clonotype richness than memory subsets did. Across a handful of donors, approximately 5% of naive CD4, roughly 3.5% of naive CD8, around 2.5% of memory CD4, and approximately 0.4% of memory CD8 clonotypes were shared. Higher generation probabilities were observed for clonotypes shared by all four sorted-subset donors than for non-shared clonotypes. Based on pairwise subsampling, the degree of clonotype sharing among donors was expected to be affected by sequencing depth. Even with the large sequencing depth, rarefaction of the sorted-subset datasets indicated that sequencing was incomplete.

Using the deep immunoSEQ assay, multiplex PCR amplified TCR CDR3 regions from genomic DNA. Extracted genomic DNA from each cell subset was spread evenly across all wells of several immunoSEQ 96-well plates, with each plate serving as a replicate. For sorted subsets, each replicate PCR was loaded with around 220 ng genomic DNA, equivalent to some 31,000 T cell genomes. The purified libraries were quantified using a Qubit 3.0 fluorometer, sized with a Bioanalyzer 2100, and then quantified again using the KAPA Library Quantification kit. Every immunoSEQ 96-well plate was sequenced on a separate single-read 150-cycle Illumina NextSeq 550 flow cell. On the study's bioinformatics: Because the immunoSEQ output held only junctional sequences and lacked quality scores, the filtering could not match the filtering applied to full-length reads. To assign V/J genes and CDR3, sequences were annotated using PyIR, a Python wrapper for IgBLAST v1.9, with IMGT germline references. Reads with weak V/J assignments (E-value above 1e-6), missing CDR3, stop codons, out-of-frame junctions, or ambiguous translated residues were removed. V3J clonotypes were defined by identical inferred V gene, J gene, and CDR3 amino acid sequence. The percentage overlap between two repertoires was calculated by dividing the number of shared unique clonotypes by the size of the smaller repertoire. RTK rarefaction, the Chao1 estimator, and Recon v2.1 estimates of unobserved clonotypes were used to assess repertoire richness. Generation probabilities for all TCRbeta clonotypes obtained by the gDNA method from a handful of donors were computed using OLGA. Here the immuneACCESS table is served through TCRdb, limited to in-frame sequences with V and J called. Missing clones are a known gap in these copies; in checked studies unresolved V genes cover under half, and the rest lacks a known reason. The V and J calls and clone size are taken from that table; D and trimming were inferred from the DNA. This sample has millions of clones in its table, and roughly 92% of those were observed once. The ten biggest clones cover over 0.12% of the sample.

V was cut back by 0 bases and J by 0 bases, leaving a gap of 7 bases between them. Taken from cysteine to phenylalanine, the CDR3 has 15 residues. The read is trimmed to its CDR3 DNA, 45 bases read in frame from base 1. Sequences SGHKS (CDR1) and YYEKEE (CDR2) are obtained from the germline V gene (reference sequence). The source is a young man in good health. The sample taken for sequencing was naive CD4+ T cells sorted from blood. This sample's cell subset or site label indicates: CD45RA+ positively selected. The rearranged segments are TRBV5-5 and TRBJ1-5, with the D gene too uncertain to name. Here the CDR3 is given as CASSLEPYSNQPQHF. The sequence in DNA is TGTGCCAGCAGCTTGGAGCCGTATAGCAATCAGCCCCAGCATTTT.